This TCR beta chain was recovered during a study of a mutant IDH1 vaccine in newly diagnosed glioma (dated by TCRdb to the early 2020s). Broadly, across the study: Across visits V03 through V10, patients got a total of eight vaccinations, given in weeks 1, 3, 5, 7, 11, 15, 19 and 23. In the chemotherapy-containing groups, vaccination started alongside temozolomide cycles, whereas in patients who had radiotherapy alone it started 4-6 weeks after radiotherapy. Six visits were used for peripheral blood collection: V03 (baseline), V05, V07, V10, V12 and V13. Of the approximately 30 treated patients, around 62% were male and around 40% were female, and the mean age was 40.4 years. Prior to enrollment, patients had been given standard therapy consisting of radiotherapy alone, temozolomide alone, or radiochemotherapy with temozolomide, with the combination given to most patients. For exploratory analyses, around 26 treated patients had longitudinal TCRB deep sequencing done wherever samples were available.

The method behind the library was the immunoSEQ multiplex PCR assay. The hsTCRB Kit was used according to the manufacturer's protocol to amplify rearranged TCR beta chain sequences. An Illumina MiSeq was used to sequence the TCRB libraries. Per the authors' processing: The kit vendor's proprietary platform handled demultiplexing, trimming and gene mapping. TCRdb took this table from immuneACCESS and kept in-frame rearrangements with V and J called. Such tables lack part of the clones; where checked against another copy, unresolved V genes explain under half of the gap, and the rest is unexplained. V and J calls plus clone size are reproduced from that table; the DNA served to infer D and trimming. This sample lists around 49,000 clones; around 80% were detected once. Of the sample, 5.2% is held by the ten largest clones. As regards this clone: Which antigen it targets is not known. Base qualities are not recorded, but no much larger clone differs from it by a single base.

The CDR3 contains 13 residues, cysteine and phenylalanine counted. The entry retains the CDR3 DNA only, 39 bases that are in frame from base 1. Per the germline V gene, SGHRS is the CDR1 and YFSETQ is the CDR2. V and J are truncated by 4 bases and 5 bases respectively, leaving an intervening sequence of 12 bases. The paper's findings and limits, for the study overall: According to the authors, sample limitations meant that analyses of patient blood samples could not be reproduced. Across multiple MHC alleles, vaccine-induced immune responses were seen in roughly 93% of patients. Changes in the top peripheral T cell clonotypes picked up by TCRB sequencing did not appear to be linked to pseudoprogression. Selection of PBMC samples for TCRB deep sequencing was based on availability.

Reading the label with the study, this specimen's time point is: week 5, during vaccination. Each vaccine dose was 300 ug of a 20-mer mutant IDH1 peptide in Montanide, given subcutaneously with topical imiquimod. Donors had newly diagnosed WHO grade 3 or 4 IDH1-mutant astrocytomas with loss of nuclear ATRX. The samples were drawn from NOA16, a multicentre, single-arm, open-label phase I trial in Germany that tested a mutant IDH1 peptide vaccine in humans for the first time. Genomic DNA for TCRB sequencing was isolated from EDTA blood with the DNeasy Blood and Tissue Kit. Recombination linked TRBV5-1 to TRBJ1-1, with the D gene too uncertain to name. The clonotype was recovered from a man in his forties or fifties with glioma. Here the sequenced sample was PBMCs, taken from a glioma patient whose treatment included an IDH1 peptide vaccine. CDR3 reads: CASSPEGWTEAFF. The nucleotide sequence reads TGCGCCAGCAGCCCCGAAGGTTGGACTGAAGCTTTCTTT.